This T cell receptor beta chain derives from a study of blood T cell repertoires in COVID-19. The data were produced by immunoSEQ multiplex PCR, yet TCRdb's version contains in-frame clones alone and is incomplete. Of roughly 500,000 clones in the sample, roughly 90% were seen once. Germline V lookup: CDR1 KGHSH, CDR2 LQKENI. The length of the CDR3 is 15 residues. Trimming removed 6 bases from V and 0 bases from J, with 14 bases in between. Allocation to cohorts depended on clinical history reported by the participants. Recovery among Cohort 3 donors was established by two negative PCRs, clearance, or symptom resolution.

The receptor was derived from a woman aged 40 to 50 who had recovered from COVID-19. Material: PBMCs or T cells enriched from blood (not recorded which). The V and J genes are TRBV18 and TRBJ1-1; D not resolved. CDR3 coding DNA: TGTGCCAGCTCCCGGGAGGGCCGAATGAACACTGAAGCTTTCTTT. Amino acids: CASSREGRMNTEAFF.